This paragraph reports one T cell receptor (beta chain). No antigen is known for it. The record has no base qualities; no much larger clone is one base away. This specimen comes from a study of blood T cell repertoires in COVID-19 (TCRdb year 2020). At the level of the whole study: Collaborator samples came from the United States, Italy and Spain and covered acute and convalescent phases of COVID-19. The material from the prospective study consisted of cDNA or gDNA derived from T cells, B-cell-depleted T cells, or PBMCs. Subjects who had been exposed to COVID-19, were actively infected with it, or had recovered from it provided the deeply sampled blood TCRbeta repertoires that made up the dataset. The repertoires were released in a freely available public database intended as a resource for research on the immune response to SARS-CoV-2. The samples were drawn from the first 160 participants of the ongoing ImmuneRACE study and from 950 to 1,500 subjects provided by 6 global collaborators. Nearly every sample came with metadata listing a de-identified subject ID, COVID-19 status, age in years and sex. HLA class I and class II types, where available, came from metadata supplied by the sample provider rather than from assay-based typing.

For this chain, trimming is 2 bases at the V end and 2 bases at the J end, and the number of junction bases without a gene match is 1. For CDR1 and CDR2, the germline V gene lists SGHTA and FQGTGA. The CDR3 goes from the cysteine to the phenylalanine over 15 residues. Only CDR3 DNA remains: 45 bases, in frame from the first base. Participants in the prospective study were enrolled through a virtual design, were aged about 18 to 90 years, and lived in about two dozen United States geographic areas. To assign participants to cohorts, the prospective study relied on clinical history that participants themselves reported in a screening survey and a study questionnaire. Recovered participants in ImmuneRACE Cohort 3 were defined as having two consecutive negative NP/OP PCR tests, clearance from a healthcare professional, or resolution of symptoms. In the prospective study, mobile phlebotomists collected whole blood, serum and a nasopharyngeal or oropharyngeal swab from each participant. Participants in the prospective study had the option to provide additional blood draws and questionnaires over an approximately 2-month period. Blood samples from the prospective study were shipped frozen or at room temperature prior to DNA extraction.

TCRbeta CDR3 regions were amplified from genomic DNA by means of the immunoSEQ Assay, a bias-controlled multiplex PCR. As for the original processing: Within the assay, amplification of reference gene primers was used to estimate how many nucleated cells each sample contained. Sequence reads were collapsed and filtered to measure the absolute abundance of every unique TCRbeta CDR3 rearrangement. For each sample, productive Simpson clonality was calculated as the square root of Simpson's diversity index across productive rearrangements. Imported from immuneACCESS, the table was reduced by TCRdb to in-frame sequences with V and J called. These copies leave out some clones; in studies compared against another copy, an unresolved V gene accounts for under half, and the cause of the remainder is not known. The V and J calls and clone size were taken over from that table, and D and trimming were inferred from the DNA. The sample yields 150,000 to 200,000 clones; approximately 88% were counted once. About 6.6% of the sample is in the top ten clones.

The research as a whole found: How much clinical and demographic metadata was included differed by source and by participant, and the metadata was provided uncurated.

This chain joins TRBV7-3 to TRBJ2-1, and 9 junction bases match TRBD2. The sequenced sample consisted of PBMCs or T cells enriched from blood (not recorded which). This clonotype was sampled from a woman in her forties or fifties who had recovered from COVID-19. The CDR3 protein: CASSLGGGAYNEQFF. The nucleotides read TGTGCCAGCAGCTTAGGCGGGGGGGCCTACAATGAGCAGTTCTTC.